One and the same sample provided the 15 T cell receptor beta chains below, sequenced in a study of technical replicates of blood from a few donors. The method was immunoSEQ multiplex PCR; TCRdb's version includes in-frame clones alone and lacks a portion of them. The data contain about 87,000 clones, just under 95% of them seen just once; the ten biggest clones take up roughly 0.35%. Sequenced sample: T cells isolated from PBMCs. These receptors came from a human donor in good health.

The rearrangement joins TRBV15 to TRBJ1-2; a possible D gene is TRBD1 (5 bases). Trimming took 1 base from V and 5 from J, leaving 20 bases between them. CDR1 and CDR2 (germline): LNHNV, YYDKDF (reference sequence). CDR3 length: 17 amino acids. Here the CDR3 reads CATSRGVQGGFNYGYTF. The CDR3 coding sequence is TGTGCCACCAGCAGAGGAGTCCAGGGTGGGTTCAATTATGGCTACACCTTC.

V usage is TRBV29-1 and J usage is TRBJ1-5, with a weak D call TRBD1 (6 bases). The ends were cut back, 3 bases at V and 4 bases at J, with 10 bases in the middle. The germline V gene has CDR1 SQVTM and CDR2 ANQGSEA. This CDR3 has 13 amino acids. The CDR3 sequence is CSVDSGVNQPQHF. CDR3 nucleotides: TGCAGCGTTGATTCAGGGGTAAATCAGCCCCAGCATTTT.

The rearrangement uses TRBV2 and TRBJ1-3, with TRBD1 as a possible D gene (5 bases). The germline V and J ends were trimmed by 6 bases and 0 bases, with 12 bases remaining between them. There are 15 residues in the CDR3. Germline V gene sequence: CDR1 SNHLY, CDR2 FYNNEI. CDR3 amino acids: CASSAGRDSGNTIYF. Written as DNA, the CDR3 is TGTGCCAGCAGCGCCGGCAGGGACTCTGGAAACACCATATATTTT.

The chain joins TRBV2 to TRBJ2-7; D call uncertain. The CDR3 is 14 residues long. Germline V gene lookup returns CDR1 SNHLY and CDR2 FYNNEI. Trimming removed 1 base from V and 2 bases from J, with 9 bases in between. CDR3 nucleotide sequence: TGTGCCAGCAGTGAAGGAACTAAAGCCTACGAGCAGTACTTC. This sequence encodes CASSEGTKAYEQYF.

The V call is TRBV28, the J call TRBJ2-7, with D maybe TRBD1 (6 bases). Trimming left V 6 bases short and J 0 bases short, with 15 bases between. CDR1 and CDR2 (germline): MDHEN, SYDVKM. CDR3 length equals 15 residues. The chain's CDR3 is CASRGSGQFSYEQYF. The CDR3 nucleotides are TGTGCCAGCAGAGGATCTGGACAGTTCTCCTACGAGCAGTACTTC.

The gene calls are TRBV15 and TRBJ2-5, with TRBD2 matching over 8 bases. J lost 5 bases, V lost 4 bases, and 12 bases had no gene match. The length of the CDR3 is 16 residues. Germline V gene lookup returns CDR1 LNHNV and CDR2 YYDKDF (reference sequence). The CDR3 here is CATSTRRGGLGETQYF. The CDR3 DNA follows: TGTGCCACCAGCACCCGTCGGGGGGGGCTAGGGGAGACCCAGTACTTC.

The CDR3: CTSSQDGRQGGAFF. CDR3 coding DNA: TGCACCAGCAGCCAAGATGGGAGACAGGGAGGAGCTTTCTTT. The V call is TRBV1, the J call TRBJ1-1; the DNA was not compared with TRBD1, the D call given in the table. TRBV1 is a recognized pseudogene. CDR3 length equals 14 residues.

This rearrangement joins TRBV5-4 to TRBJ2-1; 10 bases are shared with TRBD2. CDR3 length equals 15 residues. Germline CDR1 SGHNT, CDR2 YYREEE (reference sequence). J lost 9 bases, V lost 4 bases, and 10 bases had no gene match. DNA of the CDR3: TGTGCCAGCAGCCCTCAAGCGGGAGGGCCGGGTGAGCAGTTCTTC. It encodes CASSPQAGGPGEQFF.

The chain has TRBV4-2 and TRBJ2-3; 7 positions agree with TRBD2. The V segment lost 4 bases and the J segment 7 bases; nucleotides outside the gene matches: 8. This CDR3 region has 14 residues. In germline, CDR1 is LGHNA, CDR2 YNFKEQ. CDR3 region: CASSPQRELNTQYF. CDR3 in DNA: TGTGCCAGCAGCCCCCAGCGGGAATTGAATACGCAGTATTTT.

The chain is built from TRBV5-4 and TRBJ2-7; 7 positions match TRBD2. J gave up 0 bases and V 4 bases, and 4 bases lay outside the gene matches. The CDR3 is 14 residues long. Germline CDR1 SGHNT, CDR2 YYREEE (reference sequence). In DNA form, the CDR3 reads TGTGCCAGCAGCCCTAGCGGACCCTCCTACGAGCAGTACTTC. Amino acids: CASSPSGPSYEQYF.

V is TRBV6-5 and J is TRBJ2-3; 9 bases align to TRBD1. Germline CDR1 and CDR2: MNHEY and SVGAGI. This CDR3 is 14 amino acids long. V gave up 5 bases and J gave up 9 bases; unmatched junction bases: 9. CDR3 nucleotide sequence: TGTGCCAGCAGTAGAGGGACAGGGATCGGGACGCAGTATTTT. It specifies CASSRGTGIGTQYF.

The count of this clone is one. The genes are TRBV28 and TRBJ1-1; D call uncertain. Germline CDR1 MDHEN, CDR2 SYDVKM. V was clipped by 0 bases and J by 4 bases, with 9 bases between them. The CDR3 totals 14 residues. The CDR3 coding sequence is TGTGCCAGCAGTTTATGGGGCTCCATCACTGAAGCTTTCTTT. It yields the protein CASSLWGSITEAFF.

The rearrangement uses TRBV7-9 and TRBJ1-5, with D possibly TRBD1 on 6 matching bases. Deletions cut 3 bases from V and 5 bases from J, with 14 bases between. In germline, CDR1 is SEHNR, CDR2 FQNEAQ (reference sequence). The CDR3 extends over 15 amino acids. The CDR3 loop is CASSFGGGPDQPQHF. As DNA, the CDR3 is TGTGCCAGCAGCTTCGGGGGGGGCCCCGATCAGCCCCAGCATTTT.

This clone was counted once. The V gene is TRBV13, the J gene TRBJ2-7; 9 bases agree with TRBD2. The V segment lost 5 bases and the J segment 7 bases; nucleotides outside the gene matches: 12. This CDR3 comprises 15 residues. Looked up from germline, CDR1 is PRHDT and CDR2 is FYEKMQ (reference sequence). The CDR3 protein is CASSPWGGRAGEQYF. CDR3 nucleotides: TGTGCCAGCAGCCCCTGGGGCGGGAGGGCCGGTGAGCAGTACTTC.

The rearrangement joins TRBV7-8 to TRBJ1-1; D call uncertain. The V end lost 2 bases, the J end lost 7 bases, and 8 bases lay between the germline ends. CDR1 and CDR2 (germline): SGHVS, FQNEAQ. The CDR3 covers 12 residues. The CDR3 DNA reads as TGTGCCAGCAGCTTACAGGAGGGTGAAGCTTTCTTT. Protein: CASSLQEGEAFF.